The present entry profiles one TCR beta chain with its context. The sample belongs to a study of blood T cell repertoires in COVID-19. Study-wide context: Donors in the United States, Italy and Spain gave samples during acute or convalescent COVID-19.

Here immunoSEQ multiplex PCR was the method, and the copy in TCRdb shows in-frame clones only, minus some. The sample has a few hundred thousand clones; 80% to 90% are singletons. V was clipped by 7 bases and J by 5 bases; unmatched bases: 12. CDR3 length: 17 residues. The germline V gene encodes CDR1 MNHEY and CDR2 SMNVEV (reference sequence). This TCR was sampled from a woman aged 40-49 years with acute COVID-19. The sample was PBMCs or T cells enriched from blood (not recorded which). J is TRBJ2-1 and V is TRBV27; TRBD2 matches at 12 bases. CDR3 coding DNA: TGTGCCAGCACACGACTAGCGGGGGAGGCAAGGCACAATGAGCAGTTCTTC. Protein product: CASTRLAGEARHNEQFF.